This TCR beta chain was retrieved from a study of T-cell reconstitution after alpha-beta-depleted transplantation in children. Germline V gene sequence: CDR1 SGHAT, CDR2 FQNNGV. CDR3 size: 16 residues. V was shortened by 2 bases and J by 2 bases, with 15 bases between the two germline ends. The sample holds a few counts of this clonotype. Unique molecular identifiers were used to barcode this TCRbeta library. TCRdb re-analysed the PCR reads in MiXCR, keeping a single row per CDR3 protein. The sample contains fewer than 500,000 distinct CDR3 sequences, roughly 43% of which appear only once. The source is a girl aged 2-15 years with aplastic anemia, due to receive a stem cell transplant. The J gene is TRBJ2-5, the V gene TRBV11-2, with a possible D match to TRBD1 (6 bases). The source material was PBMCs, sampled before TCRalphabeta/CD19-depleted stem cell transplant. This chain's CDR3 is CASSLPSTGPQETQYF. For the CDR3, the DNA is TGTGCCAGCAGCTTACCCTCGACAGGACCTCAAGAGACCCAGTACTTC.